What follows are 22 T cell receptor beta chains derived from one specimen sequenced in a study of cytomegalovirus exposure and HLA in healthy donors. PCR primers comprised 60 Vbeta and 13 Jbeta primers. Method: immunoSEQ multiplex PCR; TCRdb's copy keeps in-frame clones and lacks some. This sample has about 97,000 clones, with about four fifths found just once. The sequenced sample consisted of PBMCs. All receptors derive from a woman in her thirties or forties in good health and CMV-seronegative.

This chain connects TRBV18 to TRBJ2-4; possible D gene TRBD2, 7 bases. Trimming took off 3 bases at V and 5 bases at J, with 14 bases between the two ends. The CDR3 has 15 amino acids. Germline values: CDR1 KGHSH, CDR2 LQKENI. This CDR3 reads CASSPVGGGENIQYF. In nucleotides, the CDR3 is TGTGCCAGCTCACCGGTAGGGGGGGGCGAAAACATTCAGTACTTC.

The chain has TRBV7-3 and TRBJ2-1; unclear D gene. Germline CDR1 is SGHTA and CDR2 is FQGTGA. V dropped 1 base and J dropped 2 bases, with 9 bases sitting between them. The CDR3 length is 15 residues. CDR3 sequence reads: CASSLKTLAYNEQFF. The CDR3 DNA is TGTGCCAGCAGCTTAAAAACCCTAGCCTACAATGAGCAGTTCTTC.

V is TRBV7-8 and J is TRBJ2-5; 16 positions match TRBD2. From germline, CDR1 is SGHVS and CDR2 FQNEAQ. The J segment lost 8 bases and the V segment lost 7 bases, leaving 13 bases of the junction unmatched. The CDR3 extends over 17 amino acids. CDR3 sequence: CASIPGLAGGLRETQYF. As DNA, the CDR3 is TGTGCCAGCATTCCGGGACTAGCGGGGGGGCTCAGGGAAACCCAGTACTTC.

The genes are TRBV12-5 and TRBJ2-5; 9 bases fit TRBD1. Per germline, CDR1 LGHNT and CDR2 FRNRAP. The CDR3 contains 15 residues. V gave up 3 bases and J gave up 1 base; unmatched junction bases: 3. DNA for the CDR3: TGTGCTAGTGGTTTCCAGACAGGGGGCCAAGAGACCCAGTACTTC. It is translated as CASGFQTGGQETQYF.

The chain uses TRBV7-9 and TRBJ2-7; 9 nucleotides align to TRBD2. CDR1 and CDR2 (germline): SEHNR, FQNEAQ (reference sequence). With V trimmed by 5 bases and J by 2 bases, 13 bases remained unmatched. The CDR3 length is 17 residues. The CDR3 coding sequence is TGTGCCAGCAGCGCCCCTTTTCTGGCGGGAGGGCCCTACGAGCAGTACTTC. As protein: CASSAPFLAGGPYEQYF.

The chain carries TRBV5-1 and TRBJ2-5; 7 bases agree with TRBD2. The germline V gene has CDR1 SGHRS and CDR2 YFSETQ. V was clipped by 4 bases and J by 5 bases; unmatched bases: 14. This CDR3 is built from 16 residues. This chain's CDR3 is CASSETVAGAFETQYF. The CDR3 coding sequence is TGCGCCAGCAGCGAGACGGTCGCGGGAGCTTTCGAGACCCAGTACTTC.

The CDR3: CASSLSGNNEQFF. CDR3 coding DNA: TGCGCCAGCAGCTTGTCCGGGAACAATGAGCAGTTCTTC. This chain links TRBV5-1 with TRBJ2-1, with D possibly being TRBD2 (5 bases). This CDR3 is 13 amino acids long. V was trimmed by 1 base and J by 5 bases, leaving 7 bases between them. Germline V gives CDR1 SGHRS, CDR2 YFSETQ. The entire variable domain, with the rest obtained from reference TRBV5-1 and TRBJ2-1, is as follows: KAGVTQTPRYLIKTRGQQVTLSCSPISGHRSVSWYQQTPGQGLQFLFEYFSETQRNKGNFPGRFSGRQFSNSRSEMNVSTLELGDSALYLCASSLSGNNEQFFGPGTRLTVL.

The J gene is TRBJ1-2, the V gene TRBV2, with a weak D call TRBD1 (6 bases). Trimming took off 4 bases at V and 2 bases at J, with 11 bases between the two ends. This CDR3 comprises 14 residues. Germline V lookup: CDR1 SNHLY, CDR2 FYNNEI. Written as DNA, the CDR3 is TGTGCCAGCAGTGGGACCAGGGGAAACTATGGCTACACCTTC. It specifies CASSGTRGNYGYTF.

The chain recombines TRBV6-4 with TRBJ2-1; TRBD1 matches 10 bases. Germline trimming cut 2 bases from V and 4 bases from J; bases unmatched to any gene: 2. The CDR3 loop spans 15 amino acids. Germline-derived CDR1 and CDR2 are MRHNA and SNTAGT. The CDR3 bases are TGTGCCAGCAGTGACAGGGACAGGGGATACAATGAGCAGTTCTTC. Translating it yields CASSDRDRGYNEQFF.

The CDR3 DNA is TGTGCCAGCAGCCGCCAGGGGAATAGCAATCAGCCCCAGCATTTT. It yields the protein CASSRQGNSNQPQHF. The chain couples TRBV6-6 to TRBJ1-5, with TRBD1 as a possible D gene (6 bases). The V and J ends lost 6 bases and 0 bases respectively, with 12 bases between them. The CDR3 is 15 residues long. Germline loops: CDR1 MNHNY, CDR2 SVGAGI (reference sequence).

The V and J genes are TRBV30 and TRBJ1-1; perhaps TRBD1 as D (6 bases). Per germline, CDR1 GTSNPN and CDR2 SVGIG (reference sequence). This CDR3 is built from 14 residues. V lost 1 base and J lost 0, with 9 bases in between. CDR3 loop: CAWSEGVVNTEAFF. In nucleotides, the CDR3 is TGTGCCTGGAGTGAGGGGGTCGTGAACACTGAAGCTTTCTTT.

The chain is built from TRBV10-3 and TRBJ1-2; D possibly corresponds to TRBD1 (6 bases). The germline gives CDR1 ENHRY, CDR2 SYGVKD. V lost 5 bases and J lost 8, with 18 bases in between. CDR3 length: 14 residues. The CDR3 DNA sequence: TGTGCCATCAGTCCTCAAGGGATAGGGGGAGGCTACACCTTC. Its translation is CAISPQGIGGGYTF.

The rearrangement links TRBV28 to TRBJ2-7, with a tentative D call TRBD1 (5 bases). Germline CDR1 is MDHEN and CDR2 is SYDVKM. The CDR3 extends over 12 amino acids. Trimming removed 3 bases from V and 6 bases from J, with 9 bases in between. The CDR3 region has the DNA TGTGCCAGCAGTTTGAGTGGGGCCGAGCAGTACTTC. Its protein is CASSLSGAEQYF.

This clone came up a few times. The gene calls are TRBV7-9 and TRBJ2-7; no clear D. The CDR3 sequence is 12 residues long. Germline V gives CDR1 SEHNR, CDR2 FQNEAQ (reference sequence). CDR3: CSNNIAAYEQYF. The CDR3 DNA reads TGTTCCAACAACATCGCGGCCTACGAGCAGTACTTC.

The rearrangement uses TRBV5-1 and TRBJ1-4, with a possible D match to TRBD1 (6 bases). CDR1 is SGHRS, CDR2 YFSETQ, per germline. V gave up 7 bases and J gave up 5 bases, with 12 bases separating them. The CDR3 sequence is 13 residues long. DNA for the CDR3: TGCGCCAGCGGGCAGGGACAAAATGAAAAACTGTTTTTT. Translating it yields CASGQGQNEKLFF.

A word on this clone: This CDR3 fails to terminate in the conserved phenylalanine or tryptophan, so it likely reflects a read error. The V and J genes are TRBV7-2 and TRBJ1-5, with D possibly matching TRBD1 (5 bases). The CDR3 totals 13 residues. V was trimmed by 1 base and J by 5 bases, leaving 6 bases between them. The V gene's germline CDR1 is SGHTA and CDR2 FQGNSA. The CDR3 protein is CASSLGGDQPQHL. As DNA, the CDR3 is TGTGCCAGCAGCTTAGGGGGGGATCAGCCCCAGCATCTT.

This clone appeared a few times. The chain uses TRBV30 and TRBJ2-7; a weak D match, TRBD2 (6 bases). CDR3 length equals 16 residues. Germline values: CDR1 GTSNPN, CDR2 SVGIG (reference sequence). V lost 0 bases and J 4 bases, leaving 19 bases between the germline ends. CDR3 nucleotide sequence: TGTGCCTGGAGTGTTAGATTAGGAAGCGGGCAGTACGAGCAGTACTTC. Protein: CAWSVRLGSGQYEQYF.

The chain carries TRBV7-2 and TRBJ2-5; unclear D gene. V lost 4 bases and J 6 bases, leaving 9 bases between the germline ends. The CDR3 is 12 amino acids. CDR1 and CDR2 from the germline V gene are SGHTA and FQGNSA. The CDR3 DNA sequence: TGTGCCAGCAGCTCCACACGAAAGACCCAGTACTTC. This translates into CASSSTRKTQYF. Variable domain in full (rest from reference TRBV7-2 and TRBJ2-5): GAGVSQSPSNKVTEKGKDVELRCDPISGHTALYWYRQSLGQGLEFLIYFQGNSAPDKSGLPSDRFSAERTGGSVSTLTIQRTQQEDSAVYLCASSSTRKTQYFGPGTRLLVL.

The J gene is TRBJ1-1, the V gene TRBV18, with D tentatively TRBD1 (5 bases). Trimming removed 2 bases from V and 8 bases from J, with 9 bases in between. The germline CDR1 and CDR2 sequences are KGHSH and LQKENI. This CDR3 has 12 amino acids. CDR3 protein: CASSPDSWEAFF. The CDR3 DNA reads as TGTGCCAGCTCACCAGACAGTTGGGAAGCTTTCTTT.

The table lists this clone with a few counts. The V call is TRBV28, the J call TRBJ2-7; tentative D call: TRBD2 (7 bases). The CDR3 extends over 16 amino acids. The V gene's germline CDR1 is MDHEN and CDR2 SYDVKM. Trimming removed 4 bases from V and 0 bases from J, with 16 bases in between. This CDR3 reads CASSYEAGHHSYEQYF. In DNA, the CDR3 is TGTGCCAGCAGTTATGAAGCGGGACACCACTCCTACGAGCAGTACTTC.

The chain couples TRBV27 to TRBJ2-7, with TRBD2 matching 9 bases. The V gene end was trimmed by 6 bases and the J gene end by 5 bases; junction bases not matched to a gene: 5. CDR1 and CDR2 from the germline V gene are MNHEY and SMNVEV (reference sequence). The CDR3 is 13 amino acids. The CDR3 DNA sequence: TGTGCCAGCAGCCCAGCGGGAGGACACGAGCAGTACTTC. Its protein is CASSPAGGHEQYF.

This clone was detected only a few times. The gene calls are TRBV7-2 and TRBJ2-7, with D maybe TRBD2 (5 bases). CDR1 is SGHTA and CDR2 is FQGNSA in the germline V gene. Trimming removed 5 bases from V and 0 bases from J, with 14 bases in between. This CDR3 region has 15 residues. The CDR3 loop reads CASSTHRGSSYEQYF. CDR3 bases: TGTGCCAGCAGCACCCATCGGGGTAGCTCCTACGAGCAGTACTTC.